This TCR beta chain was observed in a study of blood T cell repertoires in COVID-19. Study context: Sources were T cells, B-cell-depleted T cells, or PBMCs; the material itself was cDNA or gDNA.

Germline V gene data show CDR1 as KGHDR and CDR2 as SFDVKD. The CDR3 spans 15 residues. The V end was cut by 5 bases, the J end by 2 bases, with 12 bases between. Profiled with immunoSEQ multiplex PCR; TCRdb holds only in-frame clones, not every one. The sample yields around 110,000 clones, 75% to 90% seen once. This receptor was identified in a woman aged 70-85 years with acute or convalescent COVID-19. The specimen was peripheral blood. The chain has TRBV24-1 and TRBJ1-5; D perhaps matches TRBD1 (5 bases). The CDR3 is CATSGPGEGNQPQHF. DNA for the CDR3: TGTGCCACCAGTGGTCCGGGGGAAGGCAATCAGCCCCAGCATTTT.